One and the same sample provided the 18 T cell receptor beta chains below, sequenced in a study of radiotherapy plus CTLA-4 blockade in lung cancer. Generated by immunoSEQ multiplex PCR, the TCRdb table keeps only in-frame clones and is missing some. The sample has tens of thousands of clones, 60% to 85% seen once. Source: peripheral blood, taken from a patient treated with radiotherapy plus ipilimumab. The receptors shown here come from a human donor with non-small cell lung cancer who had a partial response to radiotherapy plus ipilimumab. Some clones in this sample may be carry-over from other donors' samples.

The chain employs TRBV11-3 and TRBJ1-1; D is possibly TRBD1 (5 bases). Germline CDR1 reads SGHNT; CDR2 reads YENEEA. The V end lost 5 bases, the J end lost 3 bases, and 10 bases lay between the germline ends. The CDR3 loop spans 13 amino acids. CDR3 DNA: TGTGCCAGCAGCCCCGGACATTACACTGAAGCTTTCTTT. Translation gives CASSPGHYTEAFF.

V and J are TRBV4-1 and TRBJ2-7; 10 bases match TRBD1. Germline CDR1 is MGHRA and CDR2 is YSYEKL. The CDR3 loop spans 16 amino acids. J lost 3 bases, V lost 0 bases, and 5 bases had no gene match. The CDR3, as DNA: TGCGCCAGCAGCCAAGACCGGGACAGGGGAAACTACGAGCAGTACTTC. Protein: CASSQDRDRGNYEQYF.

This clone appeared a few times. The V call is TRBV7-9, the J call TRBJ1-2; D gene unclear. Trimming pared 1 base from V and 5 bases from J, leaving 5 bases between. This CDR3 is 12 amino acids long. In germline, CDR1 is SEHNR, CDR2 FQNEAQ (reference sequence). The DNA for the CDR3 is TGTGCCAGCAGCTTAGGGCAGTATGGCTACACCTTC. Translation: CASSLGQYGYTF. The full variable domain, rest sourced from reference TRBV7-9 and TRBJ1-2, is DTGVSQNPRHKITKRGQNVTFRCDPISEHNRLYWYRQTLGQGPEFLTYFQNEAQLEKSRLLSDRFSAERPKGSFSTLEIQRTEQGDSAMYLCASSLGQYGYTFGSGTRLTVV.

This chain links TRBV6-1 with TRBJ1-2; D not certain. Germline assignment: CDR1 MNHNS and CDR2 SASEGT. The CDR3 is made up of 10 amino acids. V was cut by 10 bases and J by 4 bases, with 7 bases left in between. Here the CDR3 DNA reads TGTGCCATCAACAGCTATGGCTACACCTTC. Its protein product is CAINSYGYTF.

This chain links TRBV27 with TRBJ2-3; D unclear. Germline CDR1 and CDR2: MNHEY and SMNVEV (reference sequence). V was trimmed by 7 bases and J by 1 base, leaving 12 bases between them. This CDR3 is 14 amino acids long. The CDR3 loop is CASKRLGGTDTQYF. The DNA for the CDR3 is TGTGCCAGCAAGAGGCTAGGCGGCACAGATACGCAGTATTTT.

V is TRBV6-5 and J is TRBJ1-2, with a tentative D call TRBD1 (6 bases). The CDR3 is 13 amino acids. The ends were cut back, 5 bases at V and 8 bases at J, with 15 bases in the middle. Germline V gene data show CDR1 as MNHEY and CDR2 as SVGAGI. CDR3 protein: CASSGTLSEGYTF. In DNA, the CDR3 is TGTGCCAGCAGTGGGACACTAAGCGAAGGCTACACCTTC.

This sequence joins TRBV7-2 and TRBJ1-2, with D maybe TRBD1 (6 bases). The CDR3 runs to 13 residues. Trimming took off 4 bases at V and 4 bases at J, with 10 bases between the two ends. Germline V gene lookup returns CDR1 SGHTA and CDR2 FQGNSA. The CDR3 DNA reads TGTGCCAGCAGCTCGGACAGTTTCTATGGCTACACCTTC. Translating gives CASSSDSFYGYTF. Based on the CDR3 plus reference TRBV7-2 and TRBJ1-2, the full variable domain is GAGVSQSPSNKVTEKGKDVELRCDPISGHTALYWYRQSLGQGLEFLIYFQGNSAPDKSGLPSDRFSAERTGGSVSTLTIQRTQQEDSAVYLCASSSDSFYGYTFGSGTRLTVV.

The genes are TRBV7-8 and TRBJ2-1; 8 bases fit TRBD2. V dropped 3 bases and J dropped 9; count of bases not matched to a gene: 7. The germline V gene has CDR1 SGHVS and CDR2 FQNEAQ. The CDR3 has 14 residues. The CDR3 here is CASSFWREVSEQFF. For the CDR3, the DNA is TGTGCCAGCAGCTTCTGGCGGGAGGTCAGTGAGCAGTTCTTC.

V is TRBV5-1 and J is TRBJ2-5; TRBD2 is a possible D gene (5 bases). V lost 6 bases and J lost 0, with 12 bases in between. CDR1 is SGHRS and CDR2 is YFSETQ in the germline V gene. The CDR3 consists of 14 residues. The CDR3 protein is CASTLQRDQETQYF. CDR3 sequence (DNA): TGCGCCAGCACCCTTCAGAGGGACCAAGAGACCCAGTACTTC.

The chain carries TRBV6-5 and TRBJ1-2, with D unresolved. This CDR3 spans 15 amino acids. Germline V CDR1 and CDR2: MNHEY, SVGAGI. Between the trimmed V and J ends, which lost 2 bases and 1 base, there was a span of 11 bases. The CDR3 spells CASSYRRSLNYGYTF. CDR3 nucleotide sequence: TGTGCCAGCAGTTACAGGAGGTCTCTTAACTATGGCTACACCTTC.

In nucleotides, the CDR3 is TGTGCCAGTAGTATCGGCAGGAACTCTGGAAACACCATATATTTT. Residues: CASSIGRNSGNTIYF. This chain joins TRBV19 and TRBJ1-3; no definite D call. The V end was cut by 3 bases, the J end by 0 bases, with 9 bases between. The germline CDR1 and CDR2 sequences are LNHDA and SQIVND (reference sequence). The CDR3 extends over 15 amino acids.

The table lists this clone with a few counts. The gene calls are TRBV28 and TRBJ1-2; D not certain. V was clipped by 6 bases and J by 3 bases, with 14 bases between them. This CDR3 is built from 14 residues. The germline CDR1 and CDR2 sequences are MDHEN and SYDVKM. CDR3 in amino acids: CASSIEERDYGYTF. CDR3 nucleotide sequence: TGTGCCAGCAGCATTGAAGAGCGCGACTATGGCTACACCTTC.

The genes are TRBV7-7 and TRBJ2-5; tentative D call: TRBD2 (5 bases). The CDR3 loop spans 15 amino acids. Germline lookup yields CDR1 SSHAT and CDR2 FNYEAQ (reference sequence). The V end lost 4 bases, the J end lost 5 bases, and 17 bases lay between the germline ends. CDR3 in amino acids: CASSSITGLGETQYF. Here the CDR3 DNA reads TGTGCCAGCAGCTCCATTACCGGACTGGGGGAGACCCAGTACTTC.

The genes are TRBV5-1 and TRBJ1-1; D might be TRBD1 (6 bases). Germline V CDR1 and CDR2: SGHRS, YFSETQ. The CDR3 totals 15 residues. V dropped 4 bases and J dropped 0 bases, with 13 bases sitting between them. In DNA, the CDR3 is TGCGCCAGCAGCCGGAGGACAGAGTTGAACACTGAAGCTTTCTTT. Translating it yields CASSRRTELNTEAFF.

This sequence joins TRBV18 and TRBJ1-1; D is uncertain. CDR3 length equals 15 residues. Germline CDR1 and CDR2: KGHSH and LQKENI. The V end was cut by 3 bases, the J end by 4 bases, with 15 bases between. The CDR3 sequence: CASSPADPWSTEAFF. The CDR3 bases are TGTGCCAGCTCACCCGCGGATCCCTGGAGCACTGAAGCTTTCTTT.

The chain couples TRBV5-5 to TRBJ1-2; weak D call: TRBD1 (6 bases). The germline V and J ends were trimmed by 3 bases and 8 bases, with 23 bases remaining between them. The CDR3 is 16 residues long. CDR1 and CDR2 (germline): SGHKS, YYEKEE (reference sequence). For the CDR3, the DNA is TGTGCCAGCAGCTCCACGATAACCTCAGGGGTAAAGGGCTACACCTTC. It specifies CASSSTITSGVKGYTF.

This clone was counted between two and nine times. V is TRBV23-1 and J is TRBJ2-4; unclear D gene. TRBV23-1 qualifies as an ORF whose function is uncertain. The V end was cut by 0 bases, the J end by 0 bases, with 12 bases between. The CDR3 covers 17 residues. Written as DNA, the CDR3 is TGCGCCAGCAGTCAATCAACCGAGGCTCTAGCCAAAAACATTCAGTACTTC. Residues: CASSQSTEALAKNIQYF.

The chain couples TRBV28 to TRBJ1-5; 7 positions match TRBD1. Germline V gene data show CDR1 as MDHEN and CDR2 as SYDVKM. V dropped 4 bases and J dropped 6; count of bases not matched to a gene: 6. The CDR3 runs to 14 residues. CDR3 coding DNA: TGTGCCAGCAGTTCCCAGACAGGGAGTCAGCCCCAGCATTTT. Amino acids: CASSSQTGSQPQHF.